Here is one T cell receptor (beta chain) with its context. Its antigen is as yet unknown. Blood samples were obtained at baseline, cycle 4 day 1, and cycle 7 day 1. The data belong to a study of OX40 agonist ivuxolimab in advanced cancers. Overall study context: The study enrolled dose-escalation patients with hepatocellular carcinoma, melanoma, renal cell or head and neck cancer. Points from the study as a whole: Near-lowest levels of clonal expansion characterized partial responders at 0.1-3.0 mg/kg.

The assay was immunoSEQ multiplex PCR, and TCRdb's table has in-frame clones only and misses some. The data show roughly 18,000 clones, with about 83% seen just once and over 10% held by the top ten. This TCR was recovered from an adult with an advanced solid tumor such as melanoma, head and neck, liver or kidney cancer. The sample was CD4+ or CD8+ T cells sorted from blood, taken in a trial of the OX40 agonist ivuxolimab.

As DNA, the CDR3 is TGTGCCAGCAGCTCCTGGGACAGGGCCAACTATGGCTACACCTTC. Translated, it gives CASSSWDRANYGYTF. This sequence joins TRBV11-2 and TRBJ1-2; TRBD1 matches 9 bases. With V trimmed by 4 bases and J by 2 bases, 5 bases remained unmatched. This CDR3 has 15 residues. CDR1 and CDR2 (germline): SGHAT, FQNNGV. The full variable domain, with the rest looked up from reference TRBV11-2 and TRBJ1-2, is EAGVAQSPRYKIIEKRQSVAFWCNPISGHATLYWYQQILGQGPKLLIQFQNNGVVDDSQLPKDRFSAERLKGVDSTLKIQPAKLEDSAVYLCASSSWDRANYGYTFGSGTRLTVV.